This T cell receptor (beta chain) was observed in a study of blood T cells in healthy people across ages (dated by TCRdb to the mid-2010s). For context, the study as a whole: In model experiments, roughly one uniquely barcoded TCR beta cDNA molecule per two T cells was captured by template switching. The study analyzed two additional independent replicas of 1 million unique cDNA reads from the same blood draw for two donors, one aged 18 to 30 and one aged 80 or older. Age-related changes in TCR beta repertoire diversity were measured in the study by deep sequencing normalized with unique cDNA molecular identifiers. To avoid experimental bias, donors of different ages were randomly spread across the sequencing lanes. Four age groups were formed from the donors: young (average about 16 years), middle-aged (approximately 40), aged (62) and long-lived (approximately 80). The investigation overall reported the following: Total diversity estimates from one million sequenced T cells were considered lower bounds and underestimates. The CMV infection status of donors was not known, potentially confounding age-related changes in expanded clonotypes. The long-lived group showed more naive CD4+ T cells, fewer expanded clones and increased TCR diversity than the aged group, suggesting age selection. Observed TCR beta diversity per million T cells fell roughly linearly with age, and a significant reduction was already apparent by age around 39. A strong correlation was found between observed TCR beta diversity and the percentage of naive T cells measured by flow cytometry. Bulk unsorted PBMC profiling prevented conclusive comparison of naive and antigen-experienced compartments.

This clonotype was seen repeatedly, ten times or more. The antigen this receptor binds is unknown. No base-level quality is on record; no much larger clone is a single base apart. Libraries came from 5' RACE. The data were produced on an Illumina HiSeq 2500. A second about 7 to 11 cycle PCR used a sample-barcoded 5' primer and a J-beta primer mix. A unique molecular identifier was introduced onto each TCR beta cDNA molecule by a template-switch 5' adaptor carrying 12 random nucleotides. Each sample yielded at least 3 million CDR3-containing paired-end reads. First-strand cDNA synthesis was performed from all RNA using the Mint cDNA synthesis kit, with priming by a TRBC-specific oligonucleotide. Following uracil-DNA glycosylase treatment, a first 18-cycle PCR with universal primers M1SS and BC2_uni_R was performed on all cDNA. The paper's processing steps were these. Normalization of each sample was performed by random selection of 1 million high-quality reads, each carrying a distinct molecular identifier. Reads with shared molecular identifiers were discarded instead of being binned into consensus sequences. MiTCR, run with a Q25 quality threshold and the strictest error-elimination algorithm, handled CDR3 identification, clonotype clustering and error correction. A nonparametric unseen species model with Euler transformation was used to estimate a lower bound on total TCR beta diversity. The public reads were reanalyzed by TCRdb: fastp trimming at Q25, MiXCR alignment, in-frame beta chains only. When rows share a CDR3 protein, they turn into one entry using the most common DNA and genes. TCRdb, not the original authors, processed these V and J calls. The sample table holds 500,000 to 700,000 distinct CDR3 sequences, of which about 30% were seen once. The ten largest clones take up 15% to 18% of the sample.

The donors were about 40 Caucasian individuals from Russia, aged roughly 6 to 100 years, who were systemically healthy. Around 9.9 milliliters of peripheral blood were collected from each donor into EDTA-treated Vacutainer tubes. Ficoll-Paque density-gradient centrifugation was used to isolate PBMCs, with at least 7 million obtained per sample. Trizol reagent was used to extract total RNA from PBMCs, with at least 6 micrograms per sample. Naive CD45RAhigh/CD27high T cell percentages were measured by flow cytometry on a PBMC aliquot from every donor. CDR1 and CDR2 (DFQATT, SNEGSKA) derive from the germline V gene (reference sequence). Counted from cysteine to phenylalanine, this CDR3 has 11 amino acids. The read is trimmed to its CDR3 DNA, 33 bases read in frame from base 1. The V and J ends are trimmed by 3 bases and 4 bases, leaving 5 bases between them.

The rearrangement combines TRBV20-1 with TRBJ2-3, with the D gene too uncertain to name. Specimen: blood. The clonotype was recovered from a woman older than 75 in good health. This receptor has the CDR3 CSASGADTQYF. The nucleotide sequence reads TGCAGTGCTAGTGGGGCAGATACGCAGTATTTT.